Each of the 9 T cell receptor beta chains below was sequenced from the same sample in a study of lymphopenia after photon versus proton radiotherapy. Repertoires were generated with immunoSEQ multiplex PCR, while TCRdb's copy carries only in-frame clones and drops some. The sample contains under 35,000 clones, around 82% of which appear only once. The sequencing here drew on peripheral blood, taken from a patient treated with proton-based radiotherapy. These receptors came from a woman in her sixties or seventies with pancreatic cancer.

The J gene is TRBJ2-7, the V gene TRBV6-6, with D possibly TRBD2 on 6 matching bases. This CDR3 region has 15 residues. Germline-derived CDR1 and CDR2 are MNHNY and SVGAGI (reference sequence). V gave up 5 bases and J gave up 6 bases, with 20 bases separating them. CDR3 sequence (DNA): TGTGCCAGCAGTCAAGTAAGACTAGACGGCCCCGAGCAGTACTTC. Translation: CASSQVRLDGPEQYF.

The CDR3, as DNA: TGTGCCTGGGATGGGCGGGGGTACGAGCAGTACTTC. Its protein is CAWDGRGYEQYF. The chain joins TRBV30 to TRBJ2-7; 7 bases are a match to TRBD2. In germline, CDR1 is GTSNPN, CDR2 SVGIG (reference sequence). Losses at the gene ends were 5 bases for V and 4 bases for J; bases not matched to a gene: 5. This CDR3 region has 12 residues. Combining the CDR3 with reference TRBV30 and TRBJ2-7 gives the whole variable domain SQTIHQWPATLVQPVGSPLSLECTVEGTSNPNLYWYRQAAGRGLQLLFYSVGIGQISSEVPQNLSASRPQDRQFILSSKKLLLSDSGFYLCAWDGRGYEQYFGPGTRLTVT.

This clone has just a few counts. The chain uses TRBV19 and TRBJ2-1, with TRBD2 identical over 10 bases. J was trimmed by 6 bases and V by 7 bases; bases with no gene match: 6. CDR1 LNHDA and CDR2 SQIVND come from the germline V gene (reference sequence). The CDR3 totals 14 residues. CDR3 coding DNA: TGTGCCAGTATGAAGCGGGAGGGCCCCAATGAGCAGTTCTTC. Protein sequence: CASMKREGPNEQFF. Based on the CDR3 plus reference TRBV19 and TRBJ2-1, the full variable domain is DGGITQSPKYLFRKEGQNVTLSCEQNLNHDAMYWYRQDPGQGLRLIYYSQIVNDFQKGDIAEGYSVSREKKESFPLTVTSAQKNPTAFYLCASMKREGPNEQFFGPGTRLTVL.

The V call is TRBV7-3, the J call TRBJ2-1; 9 positions match TRBD2. Germline lookup yields CDR1 SGHTA and CDR2 FQGTGA. This CDR3 is 15 amino acids long. With V trimmed by 5 bases and J by 5 bases, 7 bases remained unmatched. The CDR3 region is CASSPTSGPNNEQFF. Written as DNA, the CDR3 is TGTGCCAGCAGCCCAACTAGCGGGCCTAACAATGAGCAGTTCTTC.

The chain joins TRBV7-2 to TRBJ1-1; no reliable D call. Per germline, CDR1 SGHTA and CDR2 FQGNSA. Trimming left V 1 base short and J 5 bases short, with 8 bases between. The CDR3 is made up of 13 amino acids. CDR3 protein: CASSLVTGTEAFF. DNA of the CDR3: TGTGCCAGCAGCTTAGTTACCGGGACTGAAGCTTTCTTT.

V is TRBV19 and J is TRBJ1-3; D gene uncertain. CDR1 LNHDA and CDR2 SQIVND come from the germline V gene (reference sequence). Trimming stripped 5 bases from V and 4 bases from J, with 6 bases between. CDR3 length: 12 amino acids. CDR3 residues: CASSSPGNTIYF. The CDR3 DNA sequence: TGTGCCAGTAGTTCCCCCGGAAACACCATATATTTT.

The chain recombines TRBV9 with TRBJ1-1; tentatively, D is TRBD1 (6 bases). Germline V gene lookup returns CDR1 SGDLS and CDR2 YYNGEE. The CDR3 consists of 16 residues. The V end lost 3 bases, the J end lost 3 bases, and 18 bases lay between the germline ends. CDR3 coding DNA: TGTGCCAGCAGCGCAGGACCCAGGGGTGGTGACACTGAAGCTTTCTTT. This gives the protein CASSAGPRGGDTEAFF.

The genes are TRBV5-1 and TRBJ1-5; perhaps TRBD1 as D (6 bases). V lost 4 bases to trimming and J lost 1 base, with 9 bases between them. The germline gives CDR1 SGHRS, CDR2 YFSETQ. CDR3 length: 14 amino acids. The DNA of the CDR3 is TGCGCCAGCAGCGGAGGGGGGAGCAATCAGCCCCAGCATTTT. Amino acids: CASSGGGSNQPQHF.

This clone showed up just a few times. The chain links TRBV7-2 to TRBJ2-4; TRBD1 is a possible D gene (6 bases). Trimming pared 6 bases from V and 1 base from J, leaving 10 bases between. The length of the CDR3 is 14 residues. CDR1 is SGHTA and CDR2 is FQGNSA in the germline V gene. The CDR3 DNA sequence: TGTGCCAGCAGTCCAGACAGGGCCAAAAACATTCAGTACTTC. This codes for CASSPDRAKNIQYF.